The next 19 T cell receptor beta chains were all read from a single sample in a study of T cell changes during pregnancy in multiple sclerosis. Sequencing was performed with immunoSEQ multiplex PCR; in TCRdb, only in-frame clones are kept and a portion is missing. The table shows some 130,000 clones, with 90% to 96% occurring only once. The specimen was peripheral blood, collected after pregnancy. The receptors shown here come from a female donor with multiple sclerosis, enrolled in a pregnancy study.

This chain connects TRBV2 to TRBJ2-2, with TRBD1 as a possible D gene (5 bases). CDR1 is SNHLY, CDR2 FYNNEI, per germline. V dropped 4 bases and J dropped 3 bases, with 9 bases sitting between them. The CDR3 length is 14 residues. For the CDR3, the DNA is TGTGCCAGCAGTGGGGGCGCCTACACCGGGGAGCTGTTTTTT. Translating it yields CASSGGAYTGELFF.

The J gene is TRBJ2-5, the V gene TRBV9, with D unresolved. V was shortened by 0 bases and J by 5 bases, with 8 bases between the two germline ends. The CDR3 totals 13 residues. Germline V lookup: CDR1 SGDLS, CDR2 YYNGEE. CDR3 bases: TGTGCCAGCAGCGTAGGAGTAGTGGAGACCCAGTACTTC. Encoded protein: CASSVGVVETQYF. Variable domain in full (rest from reference TRBV9 and TRBJ2-5): DSGVTQTPKHLITATGQRVTLRCSPRSGDLSVYWYQQSLDQGLQFLIQYYNGEERAKGNILERFSAQQFPDLHSELNLSSLELGDSALYFCASSVGVVETQYFGPGTRLLVL.

This rearrangement joins TRBV30 to TRBJ2-3, with D unclear. V gave up 1 base and J gave up 0 bases, with 5 bases separating them. The germline CDR1 and CDR2 sequences are GTSNPN and SVGIG (reference sequence). The CDR3 runs to 13 residues. The CDR3 nucleotides read TGTGCCTGGAGTGGTTTAAGCACAGATACGCAGTATTTT. Amino acid sequence: CAWSGLSTDTQYF.

The chain employs TRBV15 and TRBJ1-1, with TRBD1 identical over 7 bases. The CDR3 has 16 residues. The junction had 8 bases not matched to a gene; V was cut back by 1 base and J by 3 bases. CDR1 and CDR2 from the germline V gene are LNHNV and YYDKDF (reference sequence). CDR3 amino acids: CATSRGRFRGYTEAFF. CDR3 nucleotides: TGTGCCACCAGCAGAGGGCGGTTCAGGGGGTACACTGAAGCTTTCTTT.

The genes are TRBV13 and TRBJ2-7; D may be TRBD1 (6 bases). This CDR3 is 13 amino acids long. Germline V gene data show CDR1 as PRHDT and CDR2 as FYEKMQ (reference sequence). V lost 6 bases to trimming and J lost 6 bases, with 15 bases between them. As DNA, the CDR3 is TGTGCCAGCAGTTTGGACAGCACCGTCGAGCAGTACTTC. This sequence encodes CASSLDSTVEQYF.

The rearrangement links TRBV15 to TRBJ2-3; 7 bases line up with TRBD2. There are 15 residues in the CDR3. CDR1 LNHNV and CDR2 YYDKDF come from the germline V gene (reference sequence). J gave up 1 base and V 1 base, and 2 bases lay outside the gene matches. CDR3 region: CATSRGTSGTDTQYF. CDR3 nucleotides: TGTGCCACCAGCAGAGGTACTAGCGGCACAGATACGCAGTATTTT.

This chain joins TRBV7-6 and TRBJ1-5; D is uncertain. Germline CDR1 is SGHVS and CDR2 is FNYEAQ. V was clipped by 1 base and J by 1 base, with 11 bases between them. The CDR3 totals 16 residues. CDR3 amino acids: CASSLGAGGSNQPQHF. The CDR3 nucleotides read TGTGCCAGCAGCTTAGGCGCGGGTGGGAGCAATCAGCCCCAGCATTTT. The entire variable domain, with the rest obtained from reference TRBV7-6 and TRBJ1-5, is as follows: GAGVSQSPRYKVTKRGQDVALRCDPISGHVSLYWYRQALGQGPEFLTYFNYEAQQDKSGLPNDRFSAERPEGSISTLTIQRTEQRDSAMYRCASSLGAGGSNQPQHFGDGTRLSIL.

This CDR3 reads CASSDTSGSGDTQYF. Here the CDR3 DNA reads TGTGCCAGCAGTGACACTAGCGGGAGTGGCGATACGCAGTATTTT. The chain recombines TRBV6-4 with TRBJ2-3; 11 bases fit TRBD2. V lost 2 bases and J lost 6; bases outside the gene matches: 4. The CDR3 has 15 amino acids. Germline-derived CDR1 and CDR2 are MRHNA and SNTAGT.

The chain carries TRBV6-5 and TRBJ2-1; TRBD1 aligns across 9 bases. The V gene end was trimmed by 0 bases and the J gene end by 3 bases; junction bases not matched to a gene: 3. The CDR3 is 16 residues long. Germline V gene sequence: CDR1 MNHEY, CDR2 SVGAGI. CDR3 DNA: TGTGCCAGCAGTTACTCATGGACAGGGGTCTACAATGAGCAGTTCTTC. Translated: CASSYSWTGVYNEQFF.

The CDR3 DNA sequence: TGTGCCAGTTGTAGCGGGGGATCCTACGAGCAGTACTTC. Amino acid sequence: CASCSGGSYEQYF. This chain links TRBV5-6 with TRBJ2-7; 9 positions agree with TRBD2. There are 13 residues in the CDR3. Germline values: CDR1 SGHDT, CDR2 YYEEEE. J was trimmed by 1 base and V by 8 bases; bases with no gene match: 4.

Written as DNA, the CDR3 is TGCGCCAGCAGCCAAGTAAACCAGATGCAAGAGACCCAGTACTTC. The encoded protein is CASSQVNQMQETQYF. The chain is built from TRBV4-1 and TRBJ2-5; D remains unclear. CDR3 length equals 15 residues. Looked up from germline, CDR1 is MGHRA and CDR2 is YSYEKL. The ends were cut back, 1 base at V and 2 bases at J, with 11 bases in the middle.

The chain recombines TRBV19 with TRBJ1-2; 9 nucleotides align to TRBD1. V lost 8 bases, J lost 5 bases, and 18 bases stayed unmatched. The CDR3 has 17 amino acids. Germline V gene sequence: CDR1 LNHDA, CDR2 SQIVND (reference sequence). The CDR3 loop reads CASYGPGRDRVLYGYTF. In nucleotides, the CDR3 is TGTGCCAGTTACGGACCCGGGAGGGACAGGGTTTTATATGGCTACACCTTC.

This chain links TRBV19 with TRBJ2-1; TRBD1 might be the D (6 bases). The CDR3 consists of 11 residues. The germline V gene has CDR1 LNHDA and CDR2 SQIVND (reference sequence). V was shortened by 6 bases and J by 10 bases, with 10 bases between the two germline ends. CDR3 loop: CASRTGTEQFF. CDR3 DNA: TGTGCCAGTAGGACCGGGACAGAGCAGTTCTTC. Complete variable domain (other parts from reference TRBV19 and TRBJ2-1): DGGITQSPKYLFRKEGQNVTLSCEQNLNHDAMYWYRQDPGQGLRLIYYSQIVNDFQKGDIAEGYSVSREKKESFPLTVTSAQKNPTAFYLCASRTGTEQFFGPGTRLTVL.

This chain connects TRBV6-6 to TRBJ1-1; TRBD1 agrees at 9 bases. CDR3 length equals 15 residues. CDR1 MNHNY and CDR2 SVGAGI come from the germline V gene (reference sequence). The V and J ends lost 9 bases and 1 base, in that order; junction bases with no gene match: 9. In nucleotides, the CDR3 is TGTGCCAGTCGAACGACAGGGGGAACGAACACTGAAGCTTTCTTT. It encodes CASRTTGGTNTEAFF.

The chain uses TRBV2 and TRBJ2-1, with TRBD2 as a possible D gene (6 bases). This CDR3 has 16 amino acids. V lost 2 bases and J lost 3, with 14 bases in between. Germline CDR1 and CDR2: SNHLY and FYNNEI. CDR3: CASSELVSGIYNEQFF. The CDR3 nucleotides are TGTGCCAGCAGTGAATTGGTTAGCGGTATCTACAATGAGCAGTTCTTC.

The chain joins TRBV9 to TRBJ2-3; no clear D. Trimming took off 3 bases at V and 0 bases at J, with 8 bases between the two ends. Looked up from germline, CDR1 is SGDLS and CDR2 is YYNGEE. The length of the CDR3 is 14 residues. The CDR3 loop is CASSAVSSTDTQYF. DNA for the CDR3: TGTGCCAGCAGCGCCGTCTCGAGCACAGATACGCAGTATTTT.

This chain links TRBV28 with TRBJ2-1; D perhaps matches TRBD1 (6 bases). Germline V gene data show CDR1 as MDHEN and CDR2 as SYDVKM. The CDR3 spans 14 residues. Deletions cut 5 bases from V and 6 bases from J, with 14 bases between. CDR3 residues: CASSVGGVRNEQFF. DNA of the CDR3: TGTGCCAGCAGTGTAGGGGGAGTCCGCAATGAGCAGTTCTTC.

The chain recombines TRBV9 with TRBJ2-3; a weak D match, TRBD1 (6 bases). This CDR3 has 16 amino acids. CDR1 SGDLS and CDR2 YYNGEE come from the germline V gene. V was cut by 2 bases and J by 3 bases, with 16 bases left in between. In DNA form, the CDR3 reads TGTGCCAGCAGCGTCGAGGGGGATGTGTGGACAGATACGCAGTATTTT. This encodes CASSVEGDVWTDTQYF.

This rearrangement joins TRBV28 to TRBJ1-2, with a possible D match to TRBD1 (6 bases). Germline V gives CDR1 MDHEN, CDR2 SYDVKM. Trimming pared 3 bases from V and 4 bases from J, leaving 18 bases between. This CDR3 has 16 amino acids. The CDR3 DNA is TGTGCCAGCAGTTTGGGGGGGGCGGTACAGCTCTATGGCTACACCTTC. It is translated as CASSLGGAVQLYGYTF.